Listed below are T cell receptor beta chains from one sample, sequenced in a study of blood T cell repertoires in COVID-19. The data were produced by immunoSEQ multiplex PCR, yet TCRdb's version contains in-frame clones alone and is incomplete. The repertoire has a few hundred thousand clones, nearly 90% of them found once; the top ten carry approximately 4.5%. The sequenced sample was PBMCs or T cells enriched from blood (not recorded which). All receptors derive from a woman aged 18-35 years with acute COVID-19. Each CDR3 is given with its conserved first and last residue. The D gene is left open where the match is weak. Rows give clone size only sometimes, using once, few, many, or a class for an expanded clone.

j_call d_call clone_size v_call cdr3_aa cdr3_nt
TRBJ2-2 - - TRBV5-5 CASSLKGASTGELFF TGTGCCAGCAGCTTGAAAGGGGCAAGCACCGGGGAGCTGTTTTTT
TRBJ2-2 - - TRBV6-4 CASSRTGLLGVGELFF TGTGCCAGCAGTAGAACAGGCCTCCTGGGCGTCGGGGAGCTGTTTTTT
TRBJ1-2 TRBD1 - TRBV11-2 CASSYRDSTNYGYTF TGTGCCAGCAGCTATCGGGACAGTACTAACTATGGCTACACCTTC
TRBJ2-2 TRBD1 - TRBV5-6 CASSSSGTAVATGELFF TGTGCCAGCAGCTCATCCGGGACAGCCGTCGCCACCGGGGAGCTGTTTTTT
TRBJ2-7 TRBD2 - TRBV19 CASSAGLAGASYEQYF TGTGCCAGTAGTGCCGGACTAGCGGGAGCCTCCTACGAGCAGTACTTC
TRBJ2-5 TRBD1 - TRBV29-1 CSVEDLGGQGPFRETQYF TGCAGCGTTGAAGATCTGGGGGGACAGGGGCCCTTCAGGGAGACCCAGTACTTC
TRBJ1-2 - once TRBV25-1 CASSVQGGGYTF TGTGCCAGCAGTGTGCAGGGTGGTGGCTACACCTTC
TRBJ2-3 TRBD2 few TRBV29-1 CSAGASGSLDTQYF TGCAGCGCCGGGGCTAGCGGGAGTCTAGATACGCAGTATTTT
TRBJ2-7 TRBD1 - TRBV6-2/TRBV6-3 CASSYRDSSYEQYF TGTGCCAGCAGTTATAGGGACAGCTCCTACGAGCAGTACTTC
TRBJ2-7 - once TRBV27 CASSAQGFFYEQYF TGTGCCAGCAGTGCACAGGGATTCTTCTACGAGCAGTACTTC
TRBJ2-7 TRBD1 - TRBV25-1 CASSADRGFYEQYF TGTGCCAGCAGTGCTGACAGGGGGTTCTACGAGCAGTACTTC
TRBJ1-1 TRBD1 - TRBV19 CASSMWSGQGLGGNTEAFF TGTGCCAGTAGTATGTGGTCGGGACAGGGTTTAGGGGGGAACACTGAAGCTTTCTTT
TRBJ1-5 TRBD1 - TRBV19 CASSTRQGAVDQPQHF TGTGCCAGTAGTACAAGACAGGGGGCGGTGGATCAGCCCCAGCATTTT
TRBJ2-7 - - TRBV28 CASSPSGAGASYEQYF TGTGCCAGCAGCCCCTCAGGGGCGGGAGCCTCGTACGAGCAGTACTTC
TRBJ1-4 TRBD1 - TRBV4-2 CASSQADEQGHGEKLFF TGTGCCAGCAGCCAAGCCGATGAACAGGGGCACGGTGAAAAACTGTTTTTT
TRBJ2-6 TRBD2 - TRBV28 CASSGGASSNSGANVLTF TGTGCCAGTTCGGGGGGGGCATCGTCAAACTCTGGGGCCAACGTCCTGACTTTC
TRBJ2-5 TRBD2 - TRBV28 CASSPRLAIQETQYF TGTGCCAGCAGTCCCAGACTAGCTATACAAGAGACCCAGTACTTC
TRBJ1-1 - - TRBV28 CASTRGGNTEAFF TGTGCCAGCACACGGGGTGGGAACACTGAAGCTTTCTTT
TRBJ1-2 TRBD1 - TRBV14 CASSQFGQGHNYGYTF TGTGCCAGCAGCCAATTCGGACAGGGACATAACTATGGCTACACCTTC
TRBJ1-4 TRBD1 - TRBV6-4 CARPAGGDEKLFF TGTGCCAGACCCGCAGGGGGAGACGAAAAACTGTTTTTT
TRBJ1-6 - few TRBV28 CASRLPGSPLHF TGTGCCAGCAGACTCCCGGGGTCACCCCTCCACTTT
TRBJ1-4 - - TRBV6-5 CASSYLDGSLSEKLFF TGTGCCAGCAGTTACCTAGACGGGAGTTTGTCCGAAAAACTGTTTTTT
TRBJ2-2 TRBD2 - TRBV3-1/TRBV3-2 CASSQLAGSNTGELFF TGTGCCAGCAGCCAACTAGCGGGCTCGAACACCGGGGAGCTGTTTTTT
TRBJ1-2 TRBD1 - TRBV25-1 CASRRQGANYGYTF TGTGCCAGCAGAAGACAGGGGGCTAACTATGGCTACACCTTC
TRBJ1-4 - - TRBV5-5 CASNRGGLNEKLFF TGTGCCAGCAACAGAGGGGGACTAAATGAAAAACTGTTTTTT
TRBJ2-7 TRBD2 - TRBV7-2 CASSTSGDSYEQYF TGTGCCAGCAGCACAAGCGGGGACTCCTACGAGCAGTACTTC
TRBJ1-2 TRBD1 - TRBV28 CASSTGQGVYGYTF TGTGCCAGCAGTACCGGACAGGGGGTCTATGGCTACACCTTC
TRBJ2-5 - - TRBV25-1 CASSELGIGDLQETQYF TGTGCCAGCAGTGAATTAGGCATCGGAGACTTACAAGAGACCCAGTACTTC
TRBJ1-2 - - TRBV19 CASTFDSNYGYTF TGTGCCAGTACCTTCGACAGTAACTATGGCTACACCTTC
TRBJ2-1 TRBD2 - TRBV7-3 CASSFQPGTSGFRTSYNEQFF TGTGCCAGCAGCTTCCAGCCCGGGACTAGCGGGTTTAGGACCTCCTACAATGAGCAGTTCTTC
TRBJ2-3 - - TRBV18 CASSPQGPSTDTQYF TGTGCCAGCTCACCACAGGGGCCCAGCACAGATACGCAGTATTTT
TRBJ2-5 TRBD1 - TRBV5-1 CASSLGRGTQETQYF TGCGCCAGCAGCTTGGGCAGGGGGACACAAGAGACCCAGTACTTC
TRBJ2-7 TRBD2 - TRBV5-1 CASSLASSGTSSYEQYF TGCGCCAGCAGCTTGGCCTCTAGCGGGACGAGCTCCTACGAGCAGTACTTC
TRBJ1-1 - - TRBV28 CASSLGQGTEAFF TGTGCCAGCAGTTTAGGGCAGGGCACTGAAGCTTTCTTT
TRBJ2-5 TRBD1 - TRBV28 CASSGGQGSWETQYF TGTGCCAGCAGTGGGGGACAGGGGAGCTGGGAGACCCAGTACTTC